This T cell receptor (beta chain) derives from a study of metastatic and nonmetastatic thyroid tumors. Whole-study context: Malignant and benign thyroid patients had repertoires compared in peripheral blood and tumor or nodule tissue.

General study results and limits: Reports indicated that malignant thyroid tumors showed significantly higher TCR beta diversity than benign nodules did, in blood and tumor.

Patients were all untreated before their thyroid surgery. The germline V gene has CDR1 DFQATT and CDR2 SNEGSKA (reference sequence). This CDR3 region has 14 residues. Trimming at V came to 1 base and at J to 5 bases, leaving 4 bases not matched to a gene. Using MiXCR, TCRdb reanalyzed the PCR reads. The sample carries about 24,000 clones, more than 20% recorded once. In this sample, this clone turned up many times. Its specificity is unknown. The TCR originated in a male donor with papillary thyroid cancer or a benign thyroid nodule (not recorded which). Some clones in this sample may be carry-over from other donors' samples. The chain joins TRBV20-1 to TRBJ1-2; the match to TRBD1 covers 10 bases. Sequenced input: tumor tissue. CDR3 sequence: CSARGRDRGYGYTF. In nucleotides, the CDR3 is TGCAGTGCTAGAGGCCGGGACAGGGGATATGGCTACACCTTC.